This is a list of T cell receptor beta chains from one sample in a study of CD8 T cells in ankylosing spondylitis. Each CDR3 protein gets one entry after TCRdb re-called the 5' RACE reads with MiXCR. This sample has about 160,000 distinct CDR3 sequences, with about 18% found just once. Sequenced input: blood, either unsorted or a sorted T cell fraction (not recorded which). Every receptor here comes from a male donor with ankylosing spondylitis or in good health (not recorded which). Both conserved end residues are part of each CDR3. The D gene is left open where the match is weak. Size is omitted from some rows. Given values are once, few, many or a class for expanded clones.

TRBJ2-1	TRBV20-1	many	TRBD2	CSARGGLAGYNEQFF	TGCAGTGCTAGAGGGGGACTAGCGGGCTACAATGAGCAGTTCTTC
TRBJ2-5	TRBV7-2	NA	NA	CASSLGIQGTQYF	TGTGCCAGCAGCTTAGGCATCCAAGGGACCCAGTACTTC
TRBJ2-2	TRBV20-1	many	NA	CSARDVGELFF	TGCAGTGCTAGAGATGTGGGGGAGCTGTTTTTT
TRBJ2-2	TRBV20-1	many	NA	CSARDRDPRDSNTGELFF	TGCAGTGCTAGAGATAGGGACCCCAGGGACTCCAACACCGGGGAGCTGTTTTTT
TRBJ2-3	TRBV28	many	TRBD1	CASSLGRGQDTQYF	TGTGCCAGCAGTTTGGGCAGGGGGCAAGATACGCAGTATTTT
TRBJ2-1	TRBV7-9	few	TRBD2	CASSTRTSGRPEQFF	TGTGCCAGCAGCACCCGGACTAGCGGGAGGCCTGAGCAGTTCTTC
TRBJ2-1	TRBV2	few	TRBD2	CASTASGPSGSYNEQFF	TGTGCCAGCACGGCTAGCGGGCCCTCTGGCTCCTACAATGAGCAGTTCTTC
TRBJ2-3	TRBV11-2	NA	TRBD2	CASSLTFRASGRADTQYF	TGTGCCAGCAGCTTAACTTTTCGGGCTAGCGGGAGGGCAGATACGCAGTATTTT
TRBJ2-7	TRBV5-1	NA	NA	CASSRGDSDYEQYF	TGCGCCAGCAGCCGCGGGGACAGTGACTACGAGCAGTACTTC
TRBJ2-2	TRBV20-1	many	NA	CSAIGQPNTGELFF	TGCAGTGCTATAGGACAGCCAAACACCGGGGAGCTGTTTTTT
TRBJ2-5	TRBV20-1	few	TRBD2	CCARDLTGGAEETQYF	TGCTGTGCTAGAGATCTGACGGGAGGTGCGGAAGAGACCCAGTACTTC
TRBJ2-3	TRBV5-1	NA	NA	CASSPFGADTQYF	TGCGCCAGCAGCCCCTTCGGGGCGGATACGCAGTATTTT
TRBJ2-2	TRBV29-1	many	NA	CSGYANTGELFF	TGCAGCGGTTACGCGAACACCGGGGAGCTGTTTTTT
TRBJ2-7	TRBV28	NA	TRBD1	CASSLNNRGPLYEQYF	TGTGCCAGCAGTCTGAATAACAGGGGGCCACTCTACGAGCAGTACTTC
TRBJ2-7	TRBV5-1	many	TRBD1	CASSFSTTRTGSYEQYF	TGCGCCAGCAGCTTTTCAACGACTCGGACAGGGTCCTACGAGCAGTACTTC
TRBJ2-2	TRBV29-1	few	TRBD1	CSVGQGITGELFF	TGCAGCGTTGGACAGGGGATCACCGGGGAGCTGTTTTTT
TRBJ2-2	TRBV6-1	NA	TRBD1	CASTGQGANTGELFF	TGTGCCAGCACTGGTCAGGGGGCGAACACCGGGGAGCTGTTTTTT
TRBJ2-1	TRBV5-1	many	TRBD1	CASSVPLGQRYNEQFF	TGCGCCAGCAGCGTGCCCTTGGGACAGCGCTACAATGAGCAGTTCTTC
TRBJ1-5	TRBV5-4	NA	TRBD1	CASSFGTDNQPQHF	TGTGCCAGCAGCTTCGGGACAGACAATCAGCCCCAGCATTTT
TRBJ1-2	TRBV20-1	many	NA	CSAPANYGYTF	TGCAGTGCCCCGGCCAACTATGGCTACACCTTC
TRBJ2-2	TRBV5-1	many	NA	CASSLVPAANTGELFF	TGCGCCAGCAGCTTGGTCCCCGCGGCGAACACCGGGGAGCTGTTTTTT
TRBJ2-2	TRBV20-1	many	NA	CSARDRRTGELFF	TGCAGTGCTAGAGATCGGCGCACCGGGGAGCTGTTTTTT
TRBJ2-7	TRBV29-1	NA	TRBD2	CSVGLAVYEQYF	TGCAGCGTTGGACTAGCGGTCTACGAGCAGTACTTC
TRBJ2-2	TRBV6-5	NA	NA	CASGRHTGELFF	TGTGCCAGCGGACGGCACACCGGGGAGCTGTTTTTT
TRBJ1-2	TRBV7-2	NA	NA	CASSLGVGGYTF	TGTGCCAGCAGCTTGGGGGTTGGTGGCTACACCTTC
TRBJ2-1	TRBV30	few	NA	CAWDDSSSYNEQFF	TGTGCCTGGGACGACTCTAGCTCCTACAATGAGCAGTTCTTC
TRBJ2-5	TRBV5-1	NA	NA	CASSLGTGKTQYF	TGCGCCAGCAGCTTGGGGACTGGGAAGACCCAGTACTTC
TRBJ2-3	TRBV5-1	NA	TRBD2	CASSLVAGALDTQYF	TGCGCCAGCAGCTTGGTCGCGGGAGCTTTAGATACGCAGTATTTT
TRBJ2-1	TRBV5-1	NA	TRBD1	CASSLGSRGLGQFF	TGCGCCAGCAGCTTGGGGTCCAGGGGGCTCGGGCAGTTCTTC
TRBJ2-2	TRBV28	NA	TRBD1	CASSFSGTVSAHTGELFF	TGTGCCAGCAGTTTCAGTGGGACAGTCTCGGCTCACACCGGGGAGCTGTTTTTT
TRBJ2-4	TRBV21-1	many	NA	CASSKEPGWANIQYF	TGTGCCAGCAGCAAAGAACCCGGCTGGGCAAACATTCAGTACTTC
TRBJ1-2	TRBV20-1	NA	NA	CSAAVGQNYGYTF	TGCAGTGCCGCCGTAGGACAAAACTATGGCTACACCTTC
TRBJ2-1	TRBV20-1	many	NA	CSARAVGSPTYNEQFF	TGCAGTGCTAGAGCGGTGGGCAGTCCTACCTACAATGAGCAGTTCTTC
TRBJ2-3	TRBV24-1	NA	NA	CATMALDSTDTQYF	TGTGCCACCATGGCCCTCGACTCTACAGATACGCAGTATTTT
TRBJ2-1	TRBV27	few	TRBD2	CASSLQAGGHYYNEQFF	TGTGCCAGCAGTCTACAAGCGGGAGGCCATTACTACAATGAGCAGTTCTTC
TRBJ1-4	TRBV29-1	many	NA	CTVRGRATNEKLFF	TGCACCGTGAGAGGGCGGGCAACTAATGAAAAACTGTTTTTT
TRBJ2-2	TRBV20-1	many	NA	CSAQGGGANTGELFF	TGCAGTGCACAAGGGGGCGGGGCGAACACCGGGGAGCTGTTTTTT
TRBJ2-1	TRBV6-1	few	TRBD1	CASTRQGVIDEQFF	TGTGCCAGCACCCGACAGGGGGTTATCGATGAGCAGTTCTTC
TRBJ2-1	TRBV9	NA	TRBD2	CASSVGGRIDNEQFF	TGTGCCAGCAGCGTAGGCGGGAGGATCGACAATGAGCAGTTCTTC
TRBJ2-7	TRBV28	NA	NA	CASAVTYEQYF	TGTGCCAGCGCGGTGACCTACGAGCAGTACTTC
TRBJ2-1	TRBV28	NA	NA	CAAVSSYNEQFF	TGTGCCGCTGTAAGCTCCTACAATGAGCAGTTCTTC
TRBJ2-4	TRBV11-2	NA	NA	CASTDRFIQYF	TGTGCCAGCACCGACAGGTTTATTCAGTACTTC
TRBJ2-3	TRBV27	few	NA	CASSLRQTTDTQYF	TGTGCCAGCAGTTTACGGCAGACCACAGATACGCAGTATTTT
TRBJ2-6	TRBV29-1	many	TRBD2	CSAVLAKNSGANVLTF	TGCAGCGCAGTACTAGCGAAGAACTCTGGGGCCAACGTCCTGACTTTC
TRBJ2-5	TRBV24-1	NA	TRBD1	CATSDFRGRETQYF	TGTGCCACCAGTGATTTCAGGGGGCGAGAGACCCAGTACTTC
TRBJ2-2	TRBV5-1	many	TRBD2	CASTSGSSGTGELFF	TGCGCCAGCACTAGCGGGAGCTCCGGGACCGGGGAGCTGTTTTTT
TRBJ2-1	TRBV7-2	NA	TRBD2	CASSLVSGRDNEQFF	TGTGCCAGCAGCTTAGTTAGCGGGAGGGACAATGAGCAGTTCTTC
TRBJ2-2	TRBV7-2	NA	NA	CASSLAPANTGELFF	TGTGCCAGCAGCTTAGCACCAGCGAACACCGGGGAGCTGTTTTTT
TRBJ2-1	TRBV19	NA	TRBD1	CASTYGRGTGGDGNEQFF	TGTGCCAGTACCTACGGAAGGGGTACAGGGGGCGACGGCAATGAGCAGTTCTTC